Below are 28 T cell receptor beta chains sequenced from a single sample in a study of TIL therapy for anti-PD-1-resistant metastatic lung cancer. The immunoSEQ assay was v3. The protocol was immunoSEQ multiplex PCR, while the TCRdb copy is restricted to in-frame clones and leaves out a portion. Here the sample spans some 52,000 clones, about 80% being singletons. Time point in this sample: pre-treatment sample, taken before nivolumab and TIL therapy. The sample in question was blood, obtained at baseline. These receptors all come from a woman aged 30-85 years with non-small cell lung cancer.

V is TRBV7-9 and J is TRBJ2-2; 7 nucleotides align to TRBD1. There are 19 residues in the CDR3. J gave up 4 bases and V 0 bases, and 14 bases lay outside the gene matches. Germline CDR1 SEHNR, CDR2 FQNEAQ (reference sequence). In DNA, the CDR3 is TGTGCCAGCAGCTTAGCTGGGACAGCCCGGCGCGAGGGCACCGGGGAGCTGTTTTTT. Its translation is CASSLAGTARREGTGELFF.

Points on this clone: A read error likely explains this, since a far larger clone differs by one base. This sequence joins TRBV7-2 and TRBJ2-2; D is ambiguous. From germline, CDR1 is SGHTA and CDR2 FQGNSA. The CDR3 consists of 12 residues. V lost 3 bases and J lost 2, with 1 base in between. The CDR3 loop is CASSFNTGELFF. The DNA of the CDR3 is TGTGCCAGCAGCTTTAACACCGGGGAGCTGTTTTTT.

The rearrangement joins TRBV5-1 to TRBJ2-1, with D maybe TRBD2 (6 bases). Germline V gene sequence: CDR1 SGHRS, CDR2 YFSETQ. V shed 4 bases and J shed 3 bases, with 14 bases lying between them. This CDR3 is built from 15 residues. The DNA for the CDR3 is TGCGCCAGCAGCCCAACCGGGACTCTCTACAATGAGCAGTTCTTC. It specifies CASSPTGTLYNEQFF. The full variable domain, with the rest looked up from reference TRBV5-1 and TRBJ2-1, is KAGVTQTPRYLIKTRGQQVTLSCSPISGHRSVSWYQQTPGQGLQFLFEYFSETQRNKGNFPGRFSGRQFSNSRSEMNVSTLELGDSALYLCASSPTGTLYNEQFFGPGTRLTVL.

The J gene is TRBJ2-7, the V gene TRBV18; 7 bases align to TRBD2. Germline CDR1 and CDR2: KGHSH and LQKENI. The CDR3 runs 15 residues. The trim removed 3 bases at V and 2 bases at J, leaving 7 bases unmatched. The CDR3 reads CASSPQPGGAYEQYF. The CDR3 coding sequence is TGTGCCAGCTCACCGCAGCCTGGGGGGGCCTACGAGCAGTACTTC.

V gene TRBV5-5 combines with J gene TRBJ1-6; 8 nucleotides align to TRBD1. From germline, CDR1 is SGHKS and CDR2 YYEKEE (reference sequence). The J segment lost 6 bases and the V segment lost 2 bases, leaving 1 base of the junction unmatched. There are 14 residues in the CDR3. The CDR3 DNA sequence: TGTGCCAGCAGCTTAGACAGGGGTAATTCACCCCTCCACTTT. This encodes CASSLDRGNSPLHF.

This chain uses TRBV7-2 with TRBJ1-5; TRBD1 is a possible D gene (5 bases). This CDR3 is built from 16 residues. V lost 2 bases, J lost 1 base, and 12 bases lay in between. The germline V gene encodes CDR1 SGHTA and CDR2 FQGNSA. CDR3 coding DNA: TGTGCCAGCAGCTTAAGGGGCCCGGGAAGCAATCAGCCCCAGCATTTT. The encoded protein is CASSLRGPGSNQPQHF.

CDR3 nucleotide sequence: TGTGCCTGGAGTGGACAGGGCTATGGCTACACCTTC. Translation: CAWSGQGYGYTF. The V and J genes are TRBV30 and TRBJ1-2, with 7 bases that match TRBD1. Germline values: CDR1 GTSNPN, CDR2 SVGIG (reference sequence). V lost 1 base, J lost 4 bases, and 0 bases stayed unmatched. This CDR3 is 12 amino acids long.

This chain connects TRBV2 to TRBJ1-2, with 12 bases aligning to TRBD1. Per germline, CDR1 SNHLY and CDR2 FYNNEI. The CDR3 contains 16 residues. V was clipped by 7 bases and J by 7 bases; unmatched bases: 13. Here the CDR3 reads CASMRRPGTGGGGYTF. CDR3 nucleotides: TGTGCCAGCATGCGGAGGCCTGGGACAGGGGGCGGTGGCTACACCTTC.

This clone was seen just once. V usage is TRBV7-7 and J usage is TRBJ1-6; D might be TRBD1 (5 bases). Trimming stripped 1 base from V and 11 bases from J, with 15 bases between. The CDR3 totals 15 residues. Germline assignment: CDR1 SSHAT and CDR2 FNYEAQ (reference sequence). As DNA, the CDR3 is TGTGCCAGCAGCTTAGAGTCCCGGGACGATACACCCCTCCACTTT. This gives the protein CASSLESRDDTPLHF. The full variable domain, in which reference TRBV7-7 and TRBJ1-6 provide the parts outside the CDR3, is GAGVSQSPRYKVTKRGQDVTLRCDPISSHATLYWYQQALGQGPEFLTYFNYEAQPDKSGLPSDRFSAERPEGSISTLTIQRTEQRDSAMYRCASSLESRDDTPLHFGNGTRLTVT.

The rearrangement uses TRBV19 and TRBJ2-7, with D perhaps TRBD2 (5 bases). In germline, CDR1 is LNHDA, CDR2 SQIVND (reference sequence). The CDR3 totals 13 residues. The germline V and J ends were trimmed by 2 bases and 6 bases, with 11 bases remaining between them. CDR3 DNA: TGTGCCAGTAGTATAACGGGGTGGGGCGAGCAGTACTTC. Protein product: CASSITGWGEQYF.

The chain carries TRBV2 and TRBJ1-5; 7 positions agree with TRBD1. Germline V gives CDR1 SNHLY, CDR2 FYNNEI. The CDR3 contains 15 residues. V was pared by 8 bases and J by 1 base, with 8 bases of the junction left unmatched. The CDR3 DNA is TGTGCCAGCCAAAGAATGGGACAGAGCAATCAGCCCCAGCATTTT. Protein product: CASQRMGQSNQPQHF. Variable domain in full (rest from reference TRBV2 and TRBJ1-5): EPEVTQTPSHQVTQMGQEVILRCVPISNHLYFYWYRQILGQKVEFLVSFYNNEISEKSEIFDDQFSVERPDGSNFTLKIRSTKLEDSAMYFCASQRMGQSNQPQHFGDGTRLSIL.

The genes are TRBV2 and TRBJ2-5; D is ambiguous. Deletions cut 6 bases from V and 6 bases from J, with 8 bases between. There are 11 residues in the CDR3. CDR1 and CDR2 (germline): SNHLY, FYNNEI. The DNA of the CDR3 is TGTGCCAGCAGAGAAAGCCAGACCCAGTACTTC. Its translation is CASRESQTQYF. Complete variable domain (other parts from reference TRBV2 and TRBJ2-5): EPEVTQTPSHQVTQMGQEVILRCVPISNHLYFYWYRQILGQKVEFLVSFYNNEISEKSEIFDDQFSVERPDGSNFTLKIRSTKLEDSAMYFCASRESQTQYFGPGTRLLVL.

This chain connects TRBV7-8 to TRBJ1-2; possibly TRBD1 for D (5 bases). CDR1 is SGHVS, CDR2 FQNEAQ, per germline. The CDR3 is 13 amino acids. V lost 5 bases and J lost 0, with 7 bases in between. CDR3 in DNA: TGTGCCAGCAGCCGACAGACTAACTATGGCTACACCTTC. This codes for CASSRQTNYGYTF.

J is TRBJ2-7 and V is TRBV10-2; the match to TRBD1 covers 7 bases. The CDR3 runs 15 residues. Trimming removed 4 bases from V and 1 base from J; junction bases left unmatched: 7. CDR1 and CDR2 from the germline V gene are WSHSY and SAAADI. The CDR3 sequence is CASSAQGFGSYEQYF. The CDR3 coding sequence is TGCGCCAGCAGTGCACAGGGGTTTGGGTCCTACGAGCAGTACTTC.

The CDR3 reads CASSLEGLVQYF. The DNA for the CDR3 is TGTGCCAGCAGCTTAGAGGGGCTTGTGCAGTACTTC. The chain joins TRBV11-2 to TRBJ2-7; TRBD1 might be the D (5 bases). Trimming took off 0 bases at V and 9 bases at J, with 9 bases between the two ends. CDR3 length equals 12 residues. Germline lookup yields CDR1 SGHAT and CDR2 FQNNGV.

The chain employs TRBV7-2 and TRBJ2-5; 11 bases match TRBD2. Germline V CDR1 and CDR2: SGHTA, FQGNSA. The CDR3 sequence is 15 residues long. Losses at the gene ends were 2 bases for V and 2 bases for J; bases not matched to a gene: 1. As DNA, the CDR3 is TGTGCCAGCAGCTTACCTAGCGGGGGGCAAGAGACCCAGTACTTC. Translated, it gives CASSLPSGGQETQYF.

The chain employs TRBV6-5 and TRBJ2-7; D unresolved. Deletions cut 0 bases from V and 0 bases from J, with 6 bases between. Germline values: CDR1 MNHEY, CDR2 SVGAGI. CDR3 length: 14 amino acids. This CDR3 is CASSYSPSSYEQYF. The CDR3 nucleotides are TGTGCCAGCAGTTACTCGCCAAGCTCCTACGAGCAGTACTTC.

V and J are TRBV2 and TRBJ2-7; TRBD1 matches 10 bases. The CDR3 runs 17 residues. Losses at the gene ends were 8 bases for V and 3 bases for J; bases not matched to a gene: 16. In germline, CDR1 is SNHLY, CDR2 FYNNEI. Here the CDR3 reads CASAKGEGGQGRYEQYF. Written as DNA, the CDR3 is TGTGCCAGCGCAAAGGGCGAAGGGGGACAGGGGCGCTACGAGCAGTACTTC.

The V call is TRBV5-6, the J call TRBJ2-1; D may be TRBD2 (5 bases). This CDR3 comprises 19 residues. Trimming left V 0 bases short and J 4 bases short, with 23 bases between. The germline CDR1 and CDR2 sequences are SGHDT and YYEEEE. CDR3 loop: CASSLDLSVGASWYNEQFF. DNA of the CDR3: TGTGCCAGCAGCTTGGATCTGTCGGTGGGAGCTAGTTGGTACAATGAGCAGTTCTTC.

This clone was recorded once. The DNA of the CDR3 is TGTGCCAGCAGTGATCAAGGACTAGTCGATTGGGCCCAAGAGACCCAGTACTTC. Amino acids: CASSDQGLVDWAQETQYF. This rearrangement joins TRBV2 to TRBJ2-5, with 7 nucleotides matching TRBD2. CDR3 length: 18 amino acids. Germline V gene data show CDR1 as SNHLY and CDR2 as FYNNEI. With V trimmed by 3 bases and J by 1 base, 14 bases remained unmatched.

This chain links TRBV4-1 with TRBJ2-2; D not certain. The V gene lost 4 bases and the J gene lost 5 bases, with 17 bases spanning the gap. Per the germline V gene, CDR1 is MGHRA and CDR2 is YSYEKL. There are 16 residues in the CDR3. CDR3 residues: CASSPPSRLITGELFF. The CDR3 nucleotides read TGCGCCAGCAGCCCGCCTTCCCGACTCATAACCGGGGAGCTGTTTTTT.

This clone appeared once. This chain connects TRBV13 to TRBJ1-1, with no clear D. CDR3 length equals 14 residues. The germline V and J ends were trimmed by 7 bases and 3 bases, with 15 bases remaining between them. CDR1 PRHDT and CDR2 FYEKMQ come from the germline V gene (reference sequence). The CDR3 region has the DNA TGTGCCAGCACCGTGCGGGCCCATGACACTGAAGCTTTCTTT. Translated, it gives CASTVRAHDTEAFF.

The V call is TRBV5-1, the J call TRBJ2-5; 11 positions agree with TRBD2. The CDR3 is made up of 17 amino acids. Unmatched junction bases numbered 4, after V lost 0 bases and J lost 0 bases. The germline gives CDR1 SGHRS, CDR2 YFSETQ. The CDR3 reads CASSLAGLAGHQETQYF. The CDR3 bases are TGCGCCAGCAGCTTGGCCGGACTAGCGGGCCACCAAGAGACCCAGTACTTC.

This chain connects TRBV5-1 to TRBJ1-4, with 7 bases lining up with TRBD1. The CDR3 extends over 13 amino acids. Germline lookup yields CDR1 SGHRS and CDR2 YFSETQ. V shed 7 bases, J shed 8 bases, and the junction held 8 bases outside the gene matches. DNA of the CDR3: TGCGCCAGCGGTTGGACAGGCGAGGAAAAACTGTTTTTT. It specifies CASGWTGEEKLFF.

The rearrangement uses TRBV28 and TRBJ2-2, with D tentatively TRBD1 (6 bases). Trimming removed 2 bases from V and 6 bases from J, with 7 bases in between. This CDR3 is 13 amino acids long. Germline V lookup: CDR1 MDHEN, CDR2 SYDVKM. CDR3 bases: TGTGCCAGCAGTTTAGAGGGGGCCGGGGAGCTGTTTTTT. Amino acids: CASSLEGAGELFF.

The rearrangement joins TRBV5-1 to TRBJ1-3; D remains unclear. From germline, CDR1 is SGHRS and CDR2 YFSETQ. This CDR3 contains 15 residues. Trimming removed 0 bases at V and 0 bases at J, with 7 bases between. The CDR3 DNA sequence: TGCGCCAGCAGCTTGGGCCCTGTCTCTGGAAACACCATATATTTT. The encoded protein is CASSLGPVSGNTIYF.

The rearrangement uses TRBV19 and TRBJ2-5; 8 nucleotides line up with TRBD2. Germline V gene lookup returns CDR1 LNHDA and CDR2 SQIVND (reference sequence). Trimming cost V 5 bases and J 6 bases; bases outside gene matches: 8. CDR3 length: 14 residues. The chain's CDR3 is CASSWVGGGQTQYF. Here the CDR3 DNA reads TGTGCCAGTAGTTGGGTGGGCGGGGGGCAGACCCAGTACTTC.

This chain connects TRBV5-1 to TRBJ1-2; tentatively, D is TRBD1 (5 bases). Germline CDR1 is SGHRS and CDR2 is YFSETQ. Trimming took off 4 bases at V and 4 bases at J, with 20 bases between the two ends. The CDR3 is 16 amino acids. In DNA form, the CDR3 reads TGCGCCAGCAGCCAAACCTCGGGGGACCGGGGCTATGGCTACACCTTC. Encoded protein: CASSQTSGDRGYGYTF.